The 18 T cell receptor beta chains below come from one sample, sequenced in a study of T cell repertoires in cytomegalovirus infection. One entry per CDR3 protein results from TCRdb running MiXCR on the reads. The table lists almost 90,000 distinct CDR3 sequences, less than 30% of them singletons. Their cognate antigens are unknown. Specimen: CD8+ T cells from cultured PBMCs, collected from culture after CMV antigen stimulation. These receptor sequences come from a human donor in good health (CMV status not recorded). Some clones in this sample may be carry-over from other donors' samples.

This clonotype came up a few times. This chain joins TRBV20-1 and TRBJ2-7; tentatively, D is TRBD2 (7 bases). Looked up from germline, CDR1 is DFQATT and CDR2 is SNEGSKA (reference sequence). V shed 6 bases and J shed 6 bases, with 21 bases lying between them. This CDR3 has 14 amino acids. The CDR3 DNA reads as TGCAGTGCCCCGGGGGGCCTTAAAAGGGGCGAGCAGTACTTC. It translates to CSAPGGLKRGEQYF.

The genes are TRBV12-3 or TRBV12-4 and TRBJ2-2; D may be TRBD1 or TRBD2 (5 bases each). The CDR3 contains 16 residues. Deletions cut 6 bases from V and 2 bases from J, with 16 bases between. The chain's CDR3 is CASSAWGPSNTGELFF. CDR3 nucleotides: TGTGCCAGCAGCGCCTGGGGACCGAGTAACACCGGGGAGCTGTTTTTT.

The J gene is TRBJ1-6, the V gene TRBV27, with a tentative D call TRBD1 (5 bases). Trimming removed 8 bases at V and 9 bases at J, with 11 bases between. CDR3 length: 12 residues. From germline, CDR1 is MNHEY and CDR2 SMNVEV (reference sequence). CDR3 loop: CASGGGVSPLHF. The CDR3 coding sequence is TGTGCCAGCGGGGGGGGGGTTTCACCCCTCCACTTT.

At least ten counts were recorded for this clonotype. V and J are TRBV12-3 or TRBV12-4 and TRBJ2-1; TRBD2 might be the D (5 bases). V lost 7 bases and J 3 bases, leaving 10 bases between the germline ends. The CDR3 is 13 residues long. Here the CDR3 reads CASNSGNYNEQFF. In nucleotides, the CDR3 is TGTGCCAGCAATTCCGGGAACTACAATGAGCAGTTCTTC.

This clonotype was counted between two and nine times. The J gene is TRBJ1-1, the V gene TRBV20-1, with TRBD1 as a possible D gene (6 bases). This CDR3 contains 13 residues. Germline V gene data show CDR1 as DFQATT and CDR2 as SNEGSKA (reference sequence). The V gene lost 5 bases and the J gene lost 3 bases, with 13 bases spanning the gap. The CDR3 nucleotides read TGCAGTGCTCAATTGAACAGGGACACTGAAGCTTTCTTT. Translated: CSAQLNRDTEAFF.

This clonotype was counted ten times or more. The chain links TRBV7-9 to TRBJ1-1, with 9 bases matching TRBD1. Germline lookup yields CDR1 SEHNR and CDR2 FQNEAQ (reference sequence). This CDR3 is built from 14 residues. Germline trimming cut 3 bases from V and 5 bases from J; bases unmatched to any gene: 4. CDR3 sequence: CASSFWDRETEAFF. The CDR3 nucleotides are TGTGCCAGCAGCTTTTGGGACAGGGAAACTGAAGCTTTCTTT.

This clonotype was counted between two and nine times. This chain uses TRBV20-1 with TRBJ1-6; D is uncertain. Germline V gives CDR1 DFQATT, CDR2 SNEGSKA (reference sequence). Trimming stripped 3 bases from V and 0 bases from J, with 12 bases between. The CDR3 runs 16 residues. CDR3 sequence reads: CSARRAASSYNSPLHF. CDR3 sequence (DNA): TGCAGTGCTAGGAGAGCTGCGAGCTCCTATAATTCACCCCTCCACTTT.

J is TRBJ1-2 and V is TRBV29-1, with TRBD1 as a possible D gene (6 bases). The CDR3 loop spans 14 amino acids. Trimming stripped 6 bases from V and 0 bases from J, with 14 bases between. The germline V gene encodes CDR1 SQVTM and CDR2 ANQGSEA. The CDR3 nucleotides are TGCAGCGTCGATACAGGGCGTACTAACTATGGCTACACCTTC. This sequence encodes CSVDTGRTNYGYTF.

The genes are TRBV12-3 or TRBV12-4 and TRBJ1-5, with D possibly being TRBD1 (5 bases). This CDR3 has 13 amino acids. V was shortened by 5 bases and J by 3 bases, with 8 bases between the two germline ends. The CDR3: CASSGGINQPQHF. DNA of the CDR3: TGTGCCAGCAGTGGGGGTATCAATCAGCCCCAGCATTTT.

The chain joins TRBV14 to TRBJ1-1; TRBD1 might be the D (5 bases). V gave up 4 bases and J gave up 4 bases, with 16 bases separating them. CDR1 SGHDN and CDR2 FVKESK come from the germline V gene. The CDR3 is 15 amino acids. The DNA for the CDR3 is TGTGCCAGCAGCCTCAGGCGGGGCATAACCACTGAAGCTTTCTTT. Protein: CASSLRRGITTEAFF. The full variable domain, rest sourced from reference TRBV14 and TRBJ1-1, is EAGVTQFPSHSVIEKGQTVTLRCDPISGHDNLYWYRRVMGKEIKFLLHFVKESKQDESGMPNNRFLAERTGGTYSTLKVQPAELEDSGVYFCASSLRRGITTEAFFGQGTRLTVV.

This clonotype appeared many times. V is TRBV12-3 or TRBV12-4 and J is TRBJ2-7, with TRBD2 as a possible D gene (6 bases). V was clipped by 5 bases and J by 3 bases, with 20 bases between them. This CDR3 spans 16 amino acids. The CDR3 loop is CASSPNPGDQVYEQYF. The CDR3 DNA reads as TGTGCCAGCAGTCCGAACCCGGGAGACCAGGTCTACGAGCAGTACTTC.

This clonotype was seen repeatedly, ten times or more. The chain has TRBV7-8 and TRBJ1-5; 9 bases line up with TRBD1. CDR1 and CDR2 from the germline V gene are SGHVS and FQNEAQ. CDR3 size: 17 residues. V trimming: 5 bases; J trimming: 1 base; junction bases outside the gene matches: 9. CDR3 region: CASSLAPGTGSNQPQHF. The DNA for the CDR3 is TGTGCCAGCAGCCTCGCACCCGGGACAGGGAGCAATCAGCCCCAGCATTTT.

This chain links TRBV12-3 or TRBV12-4 with TRBJ2-2, with D tentatively TRBD2 (6 bases). The CDR3 is 15 residues long. Trimming took 3 bases from V and 1 from J, leaving 9 bases between them. This chain's CDR3 is CASSFGGMNTGELFF. In nucleotides, the CDR3 is TGTGCCAGCAGTTTTGGGGGGATGAACACCGGGGAGCTGTTTTTT.

This chain connects TRBV19 to TRBJ1-1; D ambiguous. The germline V gene encodes CDR1 LNHDA and CDR2 SQIVND (reference sequence). Trimming left V 6 bases short and J 0 bases short, with 14 bases between. This CDR3 contains 15 residues. The CDR3 DNA follows: TGTGCCAGTAGCCACTCCGCCGTCATGAACACTGAAGCTTTCTTT. Protein product: CASSHSAVMNTEAFF.

The V gene is TRBV2, the J gene TRBJ2-1; possible D gene TRBD1, 5 bases. Trimming cost V 9 bases and J 0 bases, with 9 bases left between them. Germline V gene sequence: CDR1 SNHLY, CDR2 FYNNEI. The CDR3 runs 13 residues. This CDR3 is CARNRNSYNEQFF. In DNA, the CDR3 is TGTGCCAGGAACAGGAACTCCTACAATGAGCAGTTCTTC.

This clonotype was seen more than once but under ten times. The rearrangement joins TRBV4-2 to TRBJ2-3; 13 bases agree with TRBD2. Germline V gene lookup returns CDR1 LGHNA and CDR2 YNFKEQ. The junction had 6 bases not matched to a gene; V was cut back by 3 bases and J by 0 bases. The CDR3 spans 18 residues. CDR3 nucleotides: TGTGCCAGCAGCCAGACTAGCGGGGGGCTTCCTAGCACAGATACGCAGTATTTT. It encodes CASSQTSGGLPSTDTQYF.

The chain employs TRBV12-3 or TRBV12-4 and TRBJ1-1; D unclear. Between the trimmed V and J ends, which lost 7 bases and 4 bases, there was a span of 10 bases. The CDR3 loop spans 12 amino acids. CDR3 sequence reads: CASTNLGTEAFF. In DNA form, the CDR3 reads TGTGCCAGCACCAATTTGGGCACTGAAGCTTTCTTT.

J is TRBJ2-1 and V is TRBV5-3, with D perhaps TRBD2 (7 bases). TRBV5-3 qualifies as an ORF whose function is uncertain. The CDR3 loop spans 15 amino acids. The V and J ends lost 8 bases and 5 bases respectively, with 20 bases between them. The CDR3 loop is CASSRAGEGDNEQFF. The CDR3 nucleotides read TGTGCCAGCAGCCGGGCCGGGGAGGGGGACAATGAGCAGTTCTTC.